Detailed here is one TCR beta chain. The data belong to a study of T cell changes during pregnancy in multiple sclerosis. After removal of 4 bases from V and 6 bases from J, the junction contained 9 bases not matched to a gene. Germline V gene sequence: CDR1 KGHSH, CDR2 LQKENI. The CDR3 spans 14 residues. The repertoire was sequenced with immunoSEQ multiplex PCR; TCRdb's copy has only in-frame clones and lacks some. The table shows 49,000 or so clones, with about 92% occurring only once. V gene TRBV18 combines with J gene TRBJ2-7, with 7 bases fitting TRBD1. The clonotype originates from a female donor with multiple sclerosis, enrolled in a pregnancy study. The specimen comprised peripheral blood, sampled in the third trimester of pregnancy. CDR3 bases: TGTGCCAGCTCACTCCAGACAGGGATCCGCGAGCAGTACTTC. Translation gives CASSLQTGIREQYF.